The sequence of this T cell receptor beta chain was determined in a study of Ad26.COV2.S vaccination and SARS-CoV-2 variants. Sample treatment: 15 to 20 received Ad26.COV2.S at low or high dose, single or two shots; 5 received placebo; per-sample allocation not given. Vaccine and placebo recipients were sampled on day 63 after the first injection. The method was immunoSEQ multiplex PCR; TCRdb's version includes in-frame clones alone and lacks a portion of them. The data show hundreds of thousands of clones, with about four fifths seen just once and approximately 7% held by the top ten. Germline CDR1 reads MNHNS; CDR2 reads SASEGT. With V trimmed by 3 bases and J by 7 bases, 7 bases remained unmatched. CDR3 length: 14 residues.

This material consisted of peripheral blood, taken in a trial of Ad26.COV2.S vaccine versus placebo. V and J are TRBV6-1 and TRBJ1-2, with 8 positions matching TRBD1. This receptor was identified in a person aged 18-60 years who received the Ad26.COV2.S COVID-19 vaccine or a placebo. CDR3 DNA sequence: TGTGCCAGCAGTGACCAGGGGGCCTTCGGTGGCTACACCTTC. This codes for CASSDQGAFGGYTF.